The entry below describes one T cell receptor (beta chain). This entry comes from a study of control samples from healthy donors and cancer patients. The protocol was immunoSEQ multiplex PCR, while the TCRdb copy is restricted to in-frame clones and leaves out a portion. In the table there are some 200,000 clones, 90% to 95% of which are singletons. This CDR3 contains 13 residues. Germline loops: CDR1 MGHDK, CDR2 SYGVNS. The ends were cut back, 4 bases at V and 7 bases at J, with 13 bases in the middle. This clonotype originated in a man in his late teens or twenties in good health. Sequencing was performed on blood. The gene calls are TRBV25-1 and TRBJ1-2, with a weak D call TRBD1 (6 bases). In DNA form, the CDR3 reads TGTGCCAGCAGTGGGCCACAGGGTTTTGGCTACACCTTC. It translates to CASSGPQGFGYTF.